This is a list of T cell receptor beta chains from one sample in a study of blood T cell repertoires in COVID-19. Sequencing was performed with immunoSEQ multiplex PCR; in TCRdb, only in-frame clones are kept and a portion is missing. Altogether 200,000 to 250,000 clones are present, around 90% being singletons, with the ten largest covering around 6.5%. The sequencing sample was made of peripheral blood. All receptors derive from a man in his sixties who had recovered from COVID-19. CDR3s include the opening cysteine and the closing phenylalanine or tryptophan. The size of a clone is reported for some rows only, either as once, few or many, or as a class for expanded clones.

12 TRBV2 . CASRPWSTEAFF
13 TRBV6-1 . CASSENRVHEQYF
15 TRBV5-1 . CASSSDRVKDTEAFF
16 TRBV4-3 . CASSQDAIGANQPQHF
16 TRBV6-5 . CASSYRGGAINTEAFF
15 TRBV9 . CASSLRLAGYNEQFF
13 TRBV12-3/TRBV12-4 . CASSLENRVGYTF
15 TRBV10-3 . CAISESGRPNYGYTF
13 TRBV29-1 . CSVPDRTYYGYTF
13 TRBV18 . CASSPGQANIQYF
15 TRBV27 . CASSPDRTGAQPQHF
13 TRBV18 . CASSPLQGEELFF
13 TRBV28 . CASSPRRQGPQYF
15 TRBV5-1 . CASSPQSGGPYEQYF
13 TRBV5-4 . CASTAQGSETQYF
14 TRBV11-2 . CASSLSLADNEQFF
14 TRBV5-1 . CASSFTSVEETQYF
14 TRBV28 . CASSLQTGGYGYTF
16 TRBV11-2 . CASSTLGQGQNTEAFF
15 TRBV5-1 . CASSLGTGATREQYF
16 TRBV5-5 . CASSLGRGAGTDTQYF
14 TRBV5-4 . CASSYRDYTDTQYF
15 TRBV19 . CASSPGQGTDYGYTF
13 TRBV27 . CASSFWANYGYTF
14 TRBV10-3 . CAISVSGSGNTIYF
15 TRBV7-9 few CASSPSKGRGTEAFF
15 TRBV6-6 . CASSFPGQGRQPQHF
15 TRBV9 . CASSVAPGFTGELFF
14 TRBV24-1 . CATSGRTAQETQYF
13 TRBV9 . CASSVARNYGYTF
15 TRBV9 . CASSAGTGLSYEQYF
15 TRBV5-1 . CASSLGVQGTGELFF
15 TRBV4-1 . CASSQGGSPPDTQYF
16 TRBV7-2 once CASSGGRISSGNTIYF
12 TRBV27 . CASNTGNSPLHF
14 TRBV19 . CASNDGTTQETQYF
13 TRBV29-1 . CSVADSSNQPQHF
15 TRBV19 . CASSIRTEGSYEQYF
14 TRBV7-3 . CASSLGTGSYEQYF
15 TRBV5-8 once CASRYVDSHQETQYF
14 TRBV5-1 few CASSSLIGVVGYTF
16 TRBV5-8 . CASSLALKIRNTEAFF
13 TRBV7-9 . CASSLRERSTIYF
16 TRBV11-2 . CASSGGQALAFYGYTF
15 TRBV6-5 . CASTKGGSSGYGYTF
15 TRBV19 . CASSIVAASTDTQYF
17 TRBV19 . CASSIMADRLSGTEAFF
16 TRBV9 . CASSVGAGFFEDTQYF
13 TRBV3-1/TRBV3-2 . CASSRRGVDEQFF